A selection of T cell receptor beta chains follows, all from one sample in a study of T cell responses to AZD1222 COVID-19 vaccine. The table came from immunoSEQ multiplex PCR; TCRdb's copy has only in-frame clones and leaves some out. The data show about 110,000 clones, approximately 90% seen once. Sequenced here: peripheral blood, sampled on day 0 of AZD1222 vaccination. All receptors come from an adult in good health. CDR3s include the opening cysteine and the closing phenylalanine or tryptophan. A D gene is named only where the DNA matches it firmly. Clone sizes are given selectively: once, few, many, or a class where the clone is expanded.

>TRBD2|TRBJ2-2|NA|TRBV19
CASLASGGFGNTGELFF
TGTGCCAGCCTGGCTAGCGGGGGGTTTGGGAACACCGGGGAGCTGTTTTTT
>NA|TRBJ1-3|few|TRBV18
CASSPRRGDISGNTIYF
TGTGCCAGCTCACCCCGACGTGGGGATATCTCTGGAAACACCATATATTTT
>NA|TRBJ1-1|NA|TRBV12-3/TRBV12-4
CASSATWRDAFF
TGTGCCAGCAGTGCCACCTGGCGGGATGCTTTCTTT
>TRBD2|TRBJ2-1|NA|TRBV6-2/TRBV6-3
CASSSTSGQYNEQFF
TGTGCCAGCAGTTCCACTAGCGGACAATACAATGAGCAGTTCTTC
>NA|TRBJ2-7|NA|TRBV3-1/TRBV3-2
CASSQGWLGFSSYEQYF
TGTGCCAGCAGCCAAGGGTGGTTAGGCTTTAGCTCCTACGAGCAGTACTTC
>NA|TRBJ1-1|NA|TRBV7-2
CASSALDSLNTEAFF
TGTGCCAGCAGCGCCTTGGACAGTCTGAACACTGAAGCTTTCTTT
>NA|TRBJ1-2|NA|TRBV7-7
CASSNRDTQPDYGYTF
TGTGCTAGCAGCAACCGGGACACCCAGCCCGACTATGGCTACACCTTC
>NA|TRBJ2-5|NA|TRBV5-6
CASSLRGFWETQYF
TGTGCCAGCAGCTTGAGGGGGTTTTGGGAGACCCAGTACTTC
>NA|TRBJ2-1|few|TRBV6-5
CASSYSHERNEQFF
TGTGCCAGCAGTTACTCCCACGAGAGGAATGAGCAGTTCTTC
>NA|TRBJ2-5|NA|TRBV6-1
CASSEQGRQTQYF
TGTGCCAGCAGTGAACAGGGCCGCCAGACCCAGTACTTC
>TRBD2|TRBJ2-1|NA|TRBV27
CASSLSTVEAGGPGEQFF
TGTGCCAGCAGTTTATCCACAGTGGAAGCGGGAGGACCCGGTGAGCAGTTCTTC
>NA|TRBJ2-7|once|TRBV6-5
CASGKSTGGSYEQYF
TGTGCCAGCGGGAAATCCACTGGCGGAAGCTACGAGCAGTACTTC
>NA|TRBJ2-5|NA|TRBV12-3/TRBV12-4
CASSRQETQYF
TGTGCCAGCAGCAGACAAGAGACCCAGTACTTC
>NA|TRBJ2-2|once|TRBV11-2
CASSLRRTGELFF
TGTGCCAGCAGCTTGCGGAGGACCGGGGAGCTGTTTTTT
>NA|TRBJ2-3|NA|TRBV2
CASSMGTDTQYF
TGTGCCAGCAGTATGGGCACAGATACGCAGTATTTT
>NA|TRBJ1-1|NA|TRBV29-1
CSGQAANTEAFF
TGCAGCGGACAGGCAGCTAACACTGAAGCTTTCTTT
>NA|TRBJ1-2|NA|TRBV19
CASSTKTGDYGYTF
TGTGCCAGTAGTACAAAGACAGGAGACTATGGCTACACCTTC
>NA|TRBJ1-3|NA|TRBV6-5
CATTFLGASGNTIYF
TGTGCCACCACGTTCCTGGGGGCCTCTGGAAACACCATATATTTT
>NA|TRBJ2-7|NA|TRBV19
CASSMWQGSSEQYF
TGTGCCAGTAGTATGTGGCAGGGCTCTTCCGAGCAGTACTTC
>TRBD2|TRBJ2-5|once|TRBV5-1
CASSGMLAGGQETQYF
TGCGCCAGCAGCGGTATGCTAGCGGGTGGGCAAGAGACCCAGTACTTC
>NA|TRBJ2-5|NA|TRBV7-2
CASSFSGDYVETQYF
TGTGCCAGCAGCTTCTCGGGAGATTATGTGGAGACCCAGTACTTC
>NA|TRBJ2-7|NA|TRBV11-2
CASSDKRTSYEQYF
TGTGCCAGCAGCGATAAACGGACCTCCTACGAGCAGTACTTC
>NA|TRBJ2-7|NA|TRBV10-1
CASSGTVGSYEQYF
TGCGCCAGCAGTGGGACAGTGGGATCCTACGAGCAGTACTTC
>NA|TRBJ1-2|NA|TRBV7-9
CASTPGGWQGYTF
TGTGCCAGCACCCCAGGAGGGTGGCAGGGCTACACCTTC
>NA|TRBJ1-1|NA|TRBV10-2
CASTQGTTEAFF
TGCGCCAGCACGCAGGGTACCACTGAAGCTTTCTTT
>NA|TRBJ2-7|NA|TRBV10-3
CAISLKGAGQNEQYF
TGTGCCATCAGCCTGAAAGGGGCAGGTCAGAACGAGCAGTACTTC
>NA|TRBJ1-4|NA|TRBV12-3/TRBV12-4
CASSRTSREKLFF
TGTGCCAGCAGCAGAACCTCTAGGGAAAAACTGTTTTTT
>NA|TRBJ2-3|NA|TRBV19
CASSMGAGGTDTQYF
TGTGCCAGTAGTATGGGGGCGGGCGGAACAGATACGCAGTATTTT
>NA|TRBJ2-7|NA|TRBV5-1
CASSRSPSLDEQYF
TGCGCCAGCAGCCGTAGCCCCTCGTTGGACGAGCAGTACTTC
>TRBD2|TRBJ2-5|NA|TRBV6-5
CASSFGTRGETQYF
TGTGCCAGCAGTTTTGGGACTAGGGGAGAGACCCAGTACTTC
>TRBD2|TRBJ2-1|NA|TRBV28
CASSLGTSGRPSTFF
TGTGCCAGCAGTTTGGGGACTAGCGGGAGGCCAAGCACGTTCTTC
>NA|TRBJ1-2|few|TRBV19
CASTPTGFYGYTF
TGTGCCAGTACTCCCACAGGGTTCTATGGCTACACCTTC
>TRBD1|TRBJ1-1|NA|TRBV5-1
CASSLEHRGRSDTEAFF
TGCGCCAGCAGCTTGGAGCACAGGGGGCGATCGGACACTGAAGCTTTCTTT
>TRBD1|TRBJ2-1|once|TRBV10-3
CAISDIPDRGAYNEQFF
TGTGCCATCAGTGATATACCGGACAGGGGGGCCTACAATGAGCAGTTCTTC
>TRBD2|TRBJ2-2|few|TRBV5-1
CASSLGTGGTSWQLFF
TGCGCCAGCAGCTTGGGAACGGGAGGGACCTCGTGGCAGCTGTTTTTT
>TRBD2|TRBJ2-1|once|TRBV28
CASSISGRGEQFF
TGTGCCAGCAGCATAAGCGGGAGAGGTGAGCAGTTCTTC
>NA|TRBJ2-1|NA|TRBV12-3/TRBV12-4
CASSLHNEQFF
TGTGCCAGCAGTTTACACAATGAGCAGTTCTTC
>TRBD1|TRBJ1-2|NA|TRBV13
CASRQGGGIYGYTF
TGTGCCAGCCGTCAGGGGGGGGGAATCTATGGCTACACCTTC
>TRBD1|TRBJ2-5|NA|TRBV5-1
CASSWDRGPETQYF
TGCGCCAGCAGCTGGGACAGGGGGCCGGAGACCCAGTACTTC
>NA|TRBJ1-4|NA|TRBV2
CASSDSRDQLNEKLFF
TGTGCCAGCAGTGATTCCCGGGATCAGCTAAATGAAAAACTGTTTTTT
>TRBD1|TRBJ1-2|NA|TRBV5-4
CASSSGTGGWDGYTF
TGTGCCAGCAGCTCCGGGACAGGGGGCTGGGATGGCTACACCTTC
>NA|TRBJ1-1|NA|TRBV4-3
CASSQDFNGGTEAFF
TGCGCCAGCAGCCAAGATTTTAACGGCGGCACTGAAGCTTTCTTT